Here is one T cell receptor (beta chain) with its context. This entry belongs to a study of PD-L1 blockade in urothelial cancer. The CDR3 length is 16 residues. Trimming removed 5 bases from V and 8 bases from J; junction bases left unmatched: 10. Germline CDR1 reads MGHRA; CDR2 reads YSYEKL. Noted time point: peripheral blood 6 weeks after treatment start. Produced via immunoSEQ multiplex PCR; TCRdb's table is partial and in-frame only. The table lists around 40,000 clones, roughly 85% of them singletons, with over 2.5% in the top ten. The TCR comes from a man aged 65-85 years with urothelial cancer. The source was PBMCs, collected around atezolizumab (anti-PD-L1) treatment. The chain employs TRBV4-1 and TRBJ2-1; 12 bases line up with TRBD2. The CDR3 spells CASSTLAGGPVYEQFF. Written as DNA, the CDR3 is TGCGCCAGCAGCACCCTAGCGGGAGGGCCCGTCTATGAGCAGTTCTTC.